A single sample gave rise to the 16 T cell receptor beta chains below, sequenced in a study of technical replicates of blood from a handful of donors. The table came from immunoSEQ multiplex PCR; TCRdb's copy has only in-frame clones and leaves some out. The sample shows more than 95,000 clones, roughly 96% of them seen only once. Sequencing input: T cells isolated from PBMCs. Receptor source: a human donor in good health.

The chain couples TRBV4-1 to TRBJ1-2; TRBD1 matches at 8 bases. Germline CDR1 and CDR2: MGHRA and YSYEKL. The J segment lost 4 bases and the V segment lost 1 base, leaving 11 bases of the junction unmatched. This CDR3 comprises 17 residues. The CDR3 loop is CASSQGMARGLSYGYTF. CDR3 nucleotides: TGCGCCAGCAGCCAAGGAATGGCCAGGGGGCTGAGCTATGGCTACACCTTC.

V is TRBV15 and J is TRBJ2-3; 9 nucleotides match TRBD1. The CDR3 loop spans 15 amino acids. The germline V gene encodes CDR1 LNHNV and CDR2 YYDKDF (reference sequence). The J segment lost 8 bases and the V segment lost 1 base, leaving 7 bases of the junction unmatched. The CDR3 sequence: CATSRGSQGASTQYF. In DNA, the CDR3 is TGTGCCACCAGCAGAGGATCACAGGGGGCGAGTACGCAGTATTTT.

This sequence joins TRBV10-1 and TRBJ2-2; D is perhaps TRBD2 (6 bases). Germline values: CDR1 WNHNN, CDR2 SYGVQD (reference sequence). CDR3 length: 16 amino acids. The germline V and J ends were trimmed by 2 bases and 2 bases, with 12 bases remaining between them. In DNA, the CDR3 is TGCGCCAGCAGTGAGGGACTATCCTTAAACACCGGGGAGCTGTTTTTT. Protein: CASSEGLSLNTGELFF.

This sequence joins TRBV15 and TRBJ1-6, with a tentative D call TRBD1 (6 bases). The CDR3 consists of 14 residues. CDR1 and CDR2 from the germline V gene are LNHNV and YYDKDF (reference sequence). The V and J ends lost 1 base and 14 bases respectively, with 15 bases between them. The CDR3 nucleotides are TGTGCCACCAGCAGAGCTAATACAGGGCAGTCCCTCCACTTT. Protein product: CATSRANTGQSLHF. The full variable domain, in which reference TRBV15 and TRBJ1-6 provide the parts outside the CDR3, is DAMVIQNPRYQVTQFGKPVTLSCSQTLNHNVMYWYQQKSSQAPKLLFHYYDKDFNNEADTPDNFQSRRPNTSFCFLDIRSPGLGDTAMYLCATSRANTGQSLHFGNGTRLTVT.

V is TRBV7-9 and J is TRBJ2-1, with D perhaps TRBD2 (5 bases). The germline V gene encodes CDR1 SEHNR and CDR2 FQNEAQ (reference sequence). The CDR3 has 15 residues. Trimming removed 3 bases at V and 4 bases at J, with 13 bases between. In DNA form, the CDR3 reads TGTGCCAGCAGCTTCACTAGTGGCGGTTACAATGAGCAGTTCTTC. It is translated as CASSFTSGGYNEQFF.

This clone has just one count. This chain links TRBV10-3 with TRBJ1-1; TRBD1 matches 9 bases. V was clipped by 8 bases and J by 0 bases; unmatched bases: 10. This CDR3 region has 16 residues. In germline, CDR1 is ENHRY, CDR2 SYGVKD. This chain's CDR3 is CAIRTGTGSVNTEAFF. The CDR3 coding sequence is TGTGCCATCCGGACCGGGACAGGGTCAGTGAACACTGAAGCTTTCTTT.

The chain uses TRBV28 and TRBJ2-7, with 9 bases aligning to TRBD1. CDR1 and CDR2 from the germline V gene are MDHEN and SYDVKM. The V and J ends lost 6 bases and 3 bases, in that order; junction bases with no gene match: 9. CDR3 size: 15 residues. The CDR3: CASRGPGQGFYEQYF. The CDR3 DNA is TGTGCCAGCAGAGGACCGGGACAGGGCTTCTACGAGCAGTACTTC.

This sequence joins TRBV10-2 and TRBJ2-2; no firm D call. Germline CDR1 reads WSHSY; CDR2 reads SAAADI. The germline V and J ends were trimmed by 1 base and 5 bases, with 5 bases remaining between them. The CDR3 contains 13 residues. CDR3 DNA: TGCGCCAGCAGTGAGTTGAGGACCGGGGAGCTGTTTTTT. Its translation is CASSELRTGELFF.

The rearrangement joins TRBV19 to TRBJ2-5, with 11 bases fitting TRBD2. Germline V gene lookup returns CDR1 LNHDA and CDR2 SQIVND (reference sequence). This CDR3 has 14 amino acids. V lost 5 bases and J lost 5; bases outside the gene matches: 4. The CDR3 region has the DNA TGTGCCAGTAGTTCGGGACTAGCGGAGGAGACCCAGTACTTC. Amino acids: CASSSGLAEETQYF.

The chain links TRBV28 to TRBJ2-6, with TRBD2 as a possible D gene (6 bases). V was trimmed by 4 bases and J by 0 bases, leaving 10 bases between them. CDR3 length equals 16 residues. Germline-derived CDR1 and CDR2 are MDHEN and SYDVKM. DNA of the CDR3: TGTGCCAGCAGTTCGGAGGGCCGCTCTGGGGCCAACGTCCTGACTTTC. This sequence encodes CASSSEGRSGANVLTF.

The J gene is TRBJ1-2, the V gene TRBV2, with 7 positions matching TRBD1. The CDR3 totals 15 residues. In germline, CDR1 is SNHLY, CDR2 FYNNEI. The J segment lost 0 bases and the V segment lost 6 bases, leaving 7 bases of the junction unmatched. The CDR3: CASRKTGTANYGYTF. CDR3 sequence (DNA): TGTGCCAGCAGGAAAACCGGGACAGCTAACTATGGCTACACCTTC.

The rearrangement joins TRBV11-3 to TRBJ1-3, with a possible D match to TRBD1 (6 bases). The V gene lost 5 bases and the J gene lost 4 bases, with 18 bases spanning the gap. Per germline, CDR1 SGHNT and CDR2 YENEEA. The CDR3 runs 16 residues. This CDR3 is CASSPREQGTGNTIYF. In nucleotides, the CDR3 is TGTGCCAGCAGCCCTCGGGAACAGGGCACCGGAAACACCATATATTTT.

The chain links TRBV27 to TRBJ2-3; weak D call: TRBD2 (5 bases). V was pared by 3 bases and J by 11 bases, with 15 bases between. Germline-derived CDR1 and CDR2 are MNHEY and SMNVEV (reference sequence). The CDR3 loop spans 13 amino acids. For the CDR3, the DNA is TGTGCCAGCAGTTTCCAAAGCGGCCCTGGGCAGTATTTT. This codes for CASSFQSGPGQYF.

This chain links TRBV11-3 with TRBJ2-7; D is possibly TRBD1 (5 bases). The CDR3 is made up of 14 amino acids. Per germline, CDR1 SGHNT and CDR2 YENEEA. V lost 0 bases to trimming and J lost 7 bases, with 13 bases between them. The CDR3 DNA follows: TGTGCCAGCAGCTTAGACGCCAGGGCTGAAGAGCAGTACTTC. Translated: CASSLDARAEEQYF.

Here the CDR3 DNA reads TGTGCCAGTAGTGCGAGGACAGGCTACGAGCAGTACTTC. Its translation is CASSARTGYEQYF. The chain links TRBV19 to TRBJ2-7; 7 bases align to TRBD1. CDR3 size: 13 residues. Trimming removed 5 bases from V and 3 bases from J; junction bases left unmatched: 4. Germline lookup yields CDR1 LNHDA and CDR2 SQIVND (reference sequence). The full variable domain, with the rest looked up from reference TRBV19 and TRBJ2-7, is DGGITQSPKYLFRKEGQNVTLSCEQNLNHDAMYWYRQDPGQGLRLIYYSQIVNDFQKGDIAEGYSVSREKKESFPLTVTSAQKNPTAFYLCASSARTGYEQYFGPGTRLTVT.

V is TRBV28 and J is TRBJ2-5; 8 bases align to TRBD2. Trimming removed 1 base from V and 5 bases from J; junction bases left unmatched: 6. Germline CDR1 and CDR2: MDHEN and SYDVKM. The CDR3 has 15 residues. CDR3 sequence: CASSLFGGRHETQYF. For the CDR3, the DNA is TGTGCCAGCAGTTTATTCGGCGGGAGGCACGAGACCCAGTACTTC.